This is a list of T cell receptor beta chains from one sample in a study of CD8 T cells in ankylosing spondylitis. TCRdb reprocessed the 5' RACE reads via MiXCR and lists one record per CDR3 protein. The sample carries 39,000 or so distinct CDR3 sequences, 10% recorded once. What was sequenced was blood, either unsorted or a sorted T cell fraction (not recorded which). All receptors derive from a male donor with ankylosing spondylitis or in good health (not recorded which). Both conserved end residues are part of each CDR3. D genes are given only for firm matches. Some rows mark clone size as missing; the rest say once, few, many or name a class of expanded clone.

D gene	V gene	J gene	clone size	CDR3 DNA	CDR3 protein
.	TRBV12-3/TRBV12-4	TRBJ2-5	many	TGTGCCAGCAGTTTCCCCGAAGAGACCCAGTACTTC	CASSFPEETQYF
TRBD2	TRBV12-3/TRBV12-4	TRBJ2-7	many	TGTGCCAGCAGTTTGGCGGGAGGCGCCTACGAGCAGTACTTC	CASSLAGGAYEQYF
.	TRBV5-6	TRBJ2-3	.	TGTGCCAGCAGCTTGCAAAATGAAGATACGCAGTATTTT	CASSLQNEDTQYF
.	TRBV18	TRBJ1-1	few	TGTGCCAGCTCACCGACCGCGGAGAAAGTAGCTTTCTTT	CASSPTAEKVAFF
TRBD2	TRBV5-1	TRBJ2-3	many	TGCGCCAGCAGCAACGGACTAGCGGGAGGGTCCACAGATACGCAGTATTTT	CASSNGLAGGSTDTQYF
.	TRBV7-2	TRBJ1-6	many	TGTGCCAGCAGTTATACCGGGACAAAAGGCAATTCACCCCTCCACTTT	CASSYTGTKGNSPLHF
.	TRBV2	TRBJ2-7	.	TGTGCCACCCAGCAGAGCCAGGGTGGCGAGCAGTACTTC	CATQQSQGGEQYF
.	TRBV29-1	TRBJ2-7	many	TGCAGCGTTGTGCGATCTGGGGCTGAGTACGAGCAGTACTTC	CSVVRSGAEYEQYF
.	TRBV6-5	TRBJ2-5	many	TGTGCCAGCAGTTACGGGGTGGGCAGACAAGAGACCCAGTACTTC	CASSYGVGRQETQYF
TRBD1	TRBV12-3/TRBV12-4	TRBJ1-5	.	TGTGCCACCAGTTTAGTGACAGGGGACAATCAGCCCCAGCATTTT	CATSLVTGDNQPQHF
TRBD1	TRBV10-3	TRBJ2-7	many	TGTGCCATCAGTGAGGGGGACAGGGGCTACGAGCAGTACTTC	CAISEGDRGYEQYF
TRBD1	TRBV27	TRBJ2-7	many	TGTGCCAGCAGTTTAGGATTTGACGGTCCAGGGGGTTTGTACGAGCAGTACTTC	CASSLGFDGPGGLYEQYF
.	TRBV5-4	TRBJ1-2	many	TGTGCCAGCAGCTTGGCCGGGGGTCGGGGCTACACCTTC	CASSLAGGRGYTF
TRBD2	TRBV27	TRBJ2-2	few	TGTGCCAGCACCCGACTAGCGGAGTACACCGGGGAGCTGTTTTTT	CASTRLAEYTGELFF
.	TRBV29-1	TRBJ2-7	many	TGCAGCGTTGAAGCACCTAACCGGGTCGGGGGCGGTTACGAGCAGTACTTC	CSVEAPNRVGGGYEQYF
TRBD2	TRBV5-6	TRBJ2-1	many	TGTGCCAGCAGACGGACTAGCGGGAGCAATGAGCAGTTCTTC	CASRRTSGSNEQFF
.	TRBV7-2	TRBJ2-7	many	TGTGCCAGCAGCTTAGCGGGGGGCGGCGAGCAGTACTTC	CASSLAGGGEQYF
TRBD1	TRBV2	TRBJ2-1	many	TGTGCCAGCAGTGCGCGCCGGGGACAGGGGGAGGGCAATGAGCAGTTCTTC	CASSARRGQGEGNEQFF
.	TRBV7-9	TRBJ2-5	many	TGTGCCAGCAGCTTAGTGGACCTAAGAGAGGCCCAGTACTTC	CASSLVDLREAQYF
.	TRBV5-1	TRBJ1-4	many	TGCGCCAGCAGCTTGCCAAATGAAAAACTGTTTTTT	CASSLPNEKLFF
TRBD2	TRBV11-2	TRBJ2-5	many	TGTGCCAGCAGCTTACTCCGGGAGGCTGAGACCCAGTACTTC	CASSLLREAETQYF
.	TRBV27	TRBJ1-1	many	TGTGCCAGCAGTTCTAACACTGAAGCTTTCTTT	CASSSNTEAFF
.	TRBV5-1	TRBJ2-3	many	TGCGCCAGCAGCCTGGAGGGCCTAGTGTCAGATACGCAGTATTTT	CASSLEGLVSDTQYF
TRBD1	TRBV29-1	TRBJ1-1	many	TGCAGCGGCCTTCTTGACAGGGGTGAAGCTTTCTTT	CSGLLDRGEAFF
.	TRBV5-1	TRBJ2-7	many	TGCGCCAGCAGCATAGCGACGGGGGCGAACTACGAGCAGTACTTC	CASSIATGANYEQYF
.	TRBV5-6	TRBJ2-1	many	TGTGCGAGCCAGATTCGGGGTTCCTACAATGAGCAGTTCTTC	CASQIRGSYNEQFF
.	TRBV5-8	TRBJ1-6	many	TGTGCCAGCAGCATTGGACAGAGTGATTCACCCCTCCACTTT	CASSIGQSDSPLHF
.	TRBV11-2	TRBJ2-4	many	TGTGCCAGCAGCTTAGATCAGGGTTCTCAGTACTTC	CASSLDQGSQYF
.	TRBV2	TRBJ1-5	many	TGTGCCAGCAAGGACGGGACCCATCAGCCCCAGCATTTT	CASKDGTHQPQHF
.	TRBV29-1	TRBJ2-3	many	TGCAGCGTTTTACAAGGTGGCACAGATACGCAGTATTTT	CSVLQGGTDTQYF
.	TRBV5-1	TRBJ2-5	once	TGCGCCAGCAGCTTGGTCCAGGGGCCGCAAGAGACCCAGTACTTC	CASSLVQGPQETQYF
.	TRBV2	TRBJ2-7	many	TGTGCCAGCCGGGACTCCGTATCCGAGCAGTACTTC	CASRDSVSEQYF